The T cell receptor (beta chain) described here comes from a study of blood T cell repertoires in COVID-19 (dated by TCRdb to 2019 to 2021). With respect to the entire study: Collaborator samples came from the United States, Italy and Spain and covered acute and convalescent phases of COVID-19. The material from the prospective study consisted of cDNA or gDNA derived from T cells, B-cell-depleted T cells, or PBMCs. Deeply sampled blood TCRbeta repertoires from subjects exposed to, actively infected with, or recovered from COVID-19 were included in the dataset. The repertoires were released in a freely available public database intended as a resource for research on the immune response to SARS-CoV-2. The samples were drawn from two sources: the first 160 participants of the ongoing ImmuneRACE study, and 1,000 to 1,500 subjects contributed by 6 global collaborators. Sample metadata almost always included a de-identified subject ID, COVID-19 status, age in years and sex. Where available, HLA class I and class II types were taken from metadata supplied by the sample provider and were not determined by assay-based typing. Study-level results and caveats: How much clinical and demographic metadata was included differed by source and by participant, and the metadata was provided uncurated.

Concerning this clone itself: There is no known antigen for this receptor. Base qualities are not at hand, and no much larger clone is one base apart.

TCRbeta CDR3 regions were amplified from genomic DNA using the immunoSEQ Assay, a bias-controlled multiplex PCR. On the study's bioinformatics: The number of nucleated cells in each sample was estimated from the amplification of reference gene primers within the assay. To quantify the absolute abundance of each unique TCRbeta CDR3 rearrangement, sequence reads were collapsed and filtered. For each sample, productive Simpson clonality was calculated as the square root of Simpson's diversity index across productive rearrangements. Sourced from immuneACCESS, this table was stored by TCRdb with only in-frame sequences that have V and J called. A share of the clones is absent; for the studies checked, an unresolved V gene accounts for under half, and the remainder has no known explanation. For V, J and clone size, that table is used; D and trimming come from the DNA. This sample holds over 90,000 clones; approximately 90% were observed only once. Of the sample, 4% to 6% is held by the ten largest clones.

Each collaborating institution followed its own protocols to collect whole blood in K2EDTA tubes. For TCRbeta analysis, collaborators shipped samples in one of three forms: frozen whole blood, isolated PBMCs, or DNA extracted from either of those sample types. Measured from the cysteine to the phenylalanine, the CDR3 is 13 residues long. Of all the DNA, just the CDR3 is kept, 39 bases in frame from base 1. The germline V gene supplies CDR1 LGHNA and CDR2 YNFKEQ. Trimming removed 5 bases from V and 10 bases from J; the gene matches leave 8 bases unexplained. Sequencing was done on a sample of peripheral blood. The sequence links TRBV4-2 to TRBJ2-1; TRBD2 aligns with 7 central bases. This clonotype originated in a man aged 50 or older with acute or convalescent COVID-19. CDR3 loop: CASSDAGAGEQFF. The sequenced DNA is TGTGCCAGCAGCGACGCGGGAGCGGGGGAGCAGTTCTTC.